This T cell receptor beta chain was profiled in a study of blood T cell repertoires in COVID-19. Sequencing was performed with immunoSEQ multiplex PCR; in TCRdb, only in-frame clones are kept and a portion is missing. The sample has 200,000 to 250,000 clones, roughly 87% seen once. Individuals drawn from approximately 26 US areas were about 18 to 95 years old. Germline V gives CDR1 LNHDA, CDR2 SQIVND (reference sequence). The CDR3 spans 14 residues. Deletions cut 3 bases from V and 9 bases from J, with 15 bases between. The rearrangement uses TRBV19 and TRBJ2-4; perhaps TRBD2 as D (6 bases). This sequence was found in a man aged 18-30 years with acute COVID-19. The material sequenced was PBMCs or T cells enriched from blood (not recorded which). The CDR3 region is CASSIYEGRGIQYF. The CDR3 coding sequence is TGTGCCAGTAGTATTTATGAGGGGCGGGGCATTCAGTACTTC.